This T cell receptor (beta chain) is drawn from a study of control samples from healthy donors and cancer patients. Repertoires were generated with immunoSEQ multiplex PCR, while TCRdb's copy carries only in-frame clones and drops some. In the table there are roughly 30,000 clones, approximately 87% of which are singletons. CDR3 length: 13 amino acids. CDR1 and CDR2 (germline): SGHNT, YENEEA. V lost 4 bases and J lost 3, with 9 bases in between. Material: PBMCs. The clonotype originates from a woman between 40 and 50 years old with lung cancer. The chain carries TRBV11-3 and TRBJ1-1; D unclear. The CDR3 DNA sequence: TGTGCCAGCAGCTCAGTGGGTCACACTGAAGCTTTCTTT. This translates into CASSSVGHTEAFF.